These T cell receptor beta chains were read from a single sample in a study of OX40 agonist ivuxolimab in advanced cancers. Clones were sequenced by immunoSEQ multiplex PCR, and TCRdb holds only the in-frame ones, with some missing. This table holds about 73,000 clones, roughly 90% found once. Sample: CD4+ or CD8+ T cells sorted from blood, taken in a trial of the OX40 agonist ivuxolimab. The source is an adult with an advanced solid tumor such as melanoma, head and neck, liver or kidney cancer. The CDR3 runs from the conserved cysteine through the conserved F or W. D genes are given only for firm matches. Expanded clones are given a class, and other clones once, few, many or no size at all.

size: .
D: TRBD2
V: TRBV18
length: 18
J: TRBJ2-6
CDR3: CASSPRVAGVSGANVLTF
DNA: TGTGCCAGCTCACCACGGGTAGCGGGGGTCTCTGGGGCCAACGTCCTGACTTTC

size: once
D: .
V: TRBV15
length: 13
J: TRBJ2-5
CDR3: CATSRAGAETQYF
DNA: TGTGCCACCAGCAGAGCAGGGGCGGAGACCCAGTACTTC

size: once
D: .
V: TRBV5-4
length: 13
J: TRBJ2-1
CDR3: CASSLVRGNEQFF
DNA: TGTGCCAGCAGCTTGGTAAGGGGGAATGAGCAGTTCTTC

size: once
D: TRBD1
V: TRBV4-2
length: 17
J: TRBJ2-2
CDR3: CASSQVATGIDTGELFF
DNA: TGTGCCAGCAGCCAAGTGGCGACAGGGATAGACACCGGGGAGCTGTTTTTT

size: .
D: TRBD1
V: TRBV5-3
length: 16
J: TRBJ1-5
CDR3: CARSLFDRGLGQPQHF
DNA: TGTGCCAGAAGCCTATTCGACAGGGGGCTGGGGCAGCCCCAGCATTTT

size: .
D: .
V: TRBV18
length: 18
J: TRBJ2-1
CDR3: CASSLATLSGLTLSEQFF
DNA: TGTGCCAGCTCACTCGCAACCCTCTCGGGACTCACCTTGAGTGAGCAGTTCTTC

size: .
D: TRBD2
V: TRBV19
length: 15
J: TRBJ2-7
CDR3: CASSRELAAPYEQYF
DNA: TGTGCCAGTAGTAGGGAACTAGCGGCCCCCTACGAGCAGTACTTC

size: .
D: .
V: TRBV6-1
length: 17
J: TRBJ2-7
CDR3: CASSEVRGFGSSYEQYF
DNA: TGTGCCAGCAGTGAAGTGCGAGGGTTCGGAAGCTCCTACGAGCAGTACTTC

size: .
D: .
V: TRBV11-2
length: 15
J: TRBJ1-1
CDR3: CASSSRATRNTEAFF
DNA: TGTGCCAGCAGCTCCCGGGCCACACGGAACACTGAAGCTTTCTTT

size: .
D: TRBD1
V: TRBV25-1
length: 13
J: TRBJ1-4
CDR3: CASSGQGYEKLFF
DNA: TGTGCCAGCAGTGGACAGGGGTATGAAAAACTGTTTTTT

size: .
D: .
V: TRBV11-3
length: 13
J: TRBJ2-1
CDR3: CASSPRELSEQFF
DNA: TGTGCCAGCAGCCCCCGGGAGCTCAGTGAGCAGTTCTTC

size: .
D: .
V: TRBV28
length: 14
J: TRBJ1-2
CDR3: CASRRPQGSGGYTF
DNA: TGTGCCAGCAGACGGCCACAGGGATCGGGGGGCTACACCTTC

size: .
D: TRBD2
V: TRBV25-1
length: 13
J: TRBJ2-7
CDR3: CATGTSVTYEQYF
DNA: TGTGCCACCGGGACTAGCGTAACCTACGAGCAGTACTTC

size: .
D: .
V: TRBV23-1
length: 13
J: TRBJ1-1
CDR3: CASTVAGVTEAFF
DNA: TGCGCCAGCACCGTCGCTGGGGTCACTGAAGCTTTCTTT

size: few
D: TRBD1
V: TRBV19
length: 13
J: TRBJ2-4
CDR3: CASSVTGQNIQYF
DNA: TGTGCCAGTAGCGTGACAGGGCAAAACATTCAGTACTTC

size: .
D: .
V: TRBV12-2
length: 16
J: TRBJ1-5
CDR3: CASRQWDLSGNQPQHF
DNA: TGTGCAAGTCGCCAATGGGACCTTAGTGGCAATCAGCCCCAGCATTTT

size: .
D: .
V: TRBV30
length: 14
J: TRBJ2-1
CDR3: CAWSGTGSHNEQFF
DNA: TGTGCCTGGAGTGGAACAGGGAGCCACAATGAGCAGTTCTTC

size: .
D: .
V: TRBV11-2
length: 14
J: TRBJ2-1
CDR3: CASSLAGLYNEQFF
DNA: TGTGCCAGCAGCTTAGCGGGTCTCTACAATGAGCAGTTCTTC